These T cell receptor beta chains were read from a single sample in a study of control samples from healthy donors and cancer patients. TCRdb keeps only in-frame clones here, not all; method: immunoSEQ multiplex PCR. The sample lists about 250,000 clones, roughly 80% occurring once. The sequenced sample consisted of PBMCs. The receptors were sampled from a woman aged 55 to 70 with lung cancer. Both conserved end residues are part of each CDR3. D genes are given only for firm matches. Size is omitted from some rows. Given values are once, few, many or a class for expanded clones.

clone size: .
CDR3 length: 15
J gene: TRBJ2-2
V gene: TRBV25-1
D gene: TRBD2
CDR3 protein: CASSVAGGLTGELFF
CDR3 DNA: TGTGCCAGCAGTGTAGCGGGGGGCCTAACCGGGGAGCTGTTTTTT

clone size: .
CDR3 length: 14
J gene: TRBJ2-7
V gene: TRBV18
D gene: TRBD1
CDR3 protein: CASSPGQGSYEQYF
CDR3 DNA: TGTGCCAGCTCACCGGGACAGGGGTCCTACGAGCAGTACTTC

clone size: .
CDR3 length: 16
J gene: TRBJ2-1
V gene: TRBV5-5
D gene: .
CDR3 protein: CASSPGQGSSYNEQFF
CDR3 DNA: TGTGCCAGCAGCCCCGGGCAGGGTAGCTCCTACAATGAGCAGTTCTTC

clone size: .
CDR3 length: 15
J gene: TRBJ1-3
V gene: TRBV18
D gene: .
CDR3 protein: CASSPVLGEGNTIYF
CDR3 DNA: TGTGCCAGCTCACCCGTTTTGGGGGAAGGAAACACCATATATTTT

clone size: .
CDR3 length: 17
J gene: TRBJ2-6
V gene: TRBV5-1
D gene: TRBD1
CDR3 protein: CASGGTGAASGANVLTF
CDR3 DNA: TGCGCCAGCGGGGGGACAGGGGCCGCCTCTGGGGCCAACGTCCTGACTTTC

clone size: few
CDR3 length: 13
J gene: TRBJ1-1
V gene: TRBV7-3
D gene: .
CDR3 protein: CASSLSQGTEAFF
CDR3 DNA: TGTGCCAGCAGCTTAAGCCAGGGCACTGAAGCTTTCTTT

clone size: .
CDR3 length: 13
J gene: TRBJ1-1
V gene: TRBV3-1/TRBV3-2
D gene: TRBD1
CDR3 protein: CASSPTGRTEAFF
CDR3 DNA: TGTGCCAGCAGCCCGACAGGGAGGACTGAAGCTTTCTTT

clone size: .
CDR3 length: 16
J gene: TRBJ1-3
V gene: TRBV5-1
D gene: .
CDR3 protein: CASRGSLSGPGNTIYF
CDR3 DNA: TGCGCCAGCAGGGGCTCCTTATCAGGGCCTGGAAACACCATATATTTT

clone size: .
CDR3 length: 15
J gene: TRBJ1-5
V gene: TRBV19
D gene: TRBD1
CDR3 protein: CASTALGQGAQPQHF
CDR3 DNA: TGTGCCAGTACAGCACTGGGACAGGGGGCTCAGCCCCAGCATTTT

clone size: .
CDR3 length: 13
J gene: TRBJ2-2
V gene: TRBV5-6
D gene: TRBD1
CDR3 protein: CASSVTGSGELFF
CDR3 DNA: TGTGCCAGCAGCGTGACAGGGTCCGGGGAGCTGTTTTTT

clone size: .
CDR3 length: 12
J gene: TRBJ2-7
V gene: TRBV27
D gene: .
CDR3 protein: CASSGFGYEQYF
CDR3 DNA: TGTGCCAGCTCAGGCTTCGGGTACGAGCAGTACTTC

clone size: .
CDR3 length: 16
J gene: TRBJ2-7
V gene: TRBV28
D gene: .
CDR3 protein: CASSSPGRSSSYEQYF
CDR3 DNA: TGTGCCAGCAGTTCCCCGGGACGGTCGAGCTCCTACGAGCAGTACTTC

clone size: once
CDR3 length: 13
J gene: TRBJ1-6
V gene: TRBV6-1
D gene: .
CDR3 protein: CASSESDNSPLHF
CDR3 DNA: TGTGCCAGCAGTGAATCCGATAATTCACCCCTCCACTTT

clone size: few
CDR3 length: 13
J gene: TRBJ1-1
V gene: TRBV9
D gene: .
CDR3 protein: CASSVAMDTEAFF
CDR3 DNA: TGTGCCAGCAGCGTAGCGATGGACACTGAAGCTTTCTTT

clone size: many
CDR3 length: 14
J gene: TRBJ2-7
V gene: TRBV5-6
D gene: .
CDR3 protein: CASSSGQGRYEQYF
CDR3 DNA: TGTGCCAGCAGCAGTGGGCAGGGACGCTACGAGCAGTACTTC

clone size: .
CDR3 length: 13
J gene: TRBJ2-3
V gene: TRBV7-9
D gene: TRBD2
CDR3 protein: CASNSGSTDTQYF
CDR3 DNA: TGTGCCAGTAATAGCGGGAGCACAGATACGCAGTATTTT

clone size: .
CDR3 length: 17
J gene: TRBJ2-5
V gene: TRBV3-1/TRBV3-2
D gene: TRBD2
CDR3 protein: CASSLISGGRTKETQYF
CDR3 DNA: TGTGCCAGCAGCCTAATTAGCGGGGGGAGAACCAAAGAGACCCAGTACTTC

clone size: once
CDR3 length: 14
J gene: TRBJ2-7
V gene: TRBV5-5
D gene: .
CDR3 protein: CASSFSGGSYEQYF
CDR3 DNA: TGTGCCAGCAGCTTTTCAGGGGGGTCCTACGAGCAGTACTTC

clone size: .
CDR3 length: 15
J gene: TRBJ1-5
V gene: TRBV10-3
D gene: .
CDR3 protein: CAISDSGGGNQPQHF
CDR3 DNA: TGTGCCATCAGTGACTCCGGGGGTGGCAATCAGCCCCAGCATTTT

clone size: .
CDR3 length: 14
J gene: TRBJ1-1
V gene: TRBV11-2
D gene: .
CDR3 protein: CASSLQGWNTEAFF
CDR3 DNA: TGTGCCAGCAGCTTACAGGGGTGGAACACTGAAGCTTTCTTT

clone size: .
CDR3 length: 15
J gene: TRBJ1-5
V gene: TRBV2
D gene: .
CDR3 protein: CASSEALSGPQPQHF
CDR3 DNA: TGTGCCAGCAGTGAAGCGCTGTCAGGGCCTCAGCCCCAGCATTTT

clone size: .
CDR3 length: 16
J gene: TRBJ1-2
V gene: TRBV9
D gene: .
CDR3 protein: CASSPGRSQFSYGYTF
CDR3 DNA: TGTGCCAGCAGCCCGGGACGATCCCAGTTTTCCTATGGCTACACCTTC

clone size: .
CDR3 length: 16
J gene: TRBJ2-1
V gene: TRBV27
D gene: .
CDR3 protein: CASSSVREFSYNEQFF
CDR3 DNA: TGTGCCAGCAGTAGCGTTCGGGAGTTCTCCTACAATGAGCAGTTCTTC

clone size: .
CDR3 length: 15
J gene: TRBJ1-1
V gene: TRBV3-1/TRBV3-2
D gene: .
CDR3 protein: CASSQERVMNTEAFF
CDR3 DNA: TGTGCCAGCAGCCAAGAACGGGTCATGAACACTGAAGCTTTCTTT

clone size: .
CDR3 length: 14
J gene: TRBJ2-5
V gene: TRBV5-4
D gene: .
CDR3 protein: CASSLSTGPETQYF
CDR3 DNA: TGTGCCAGCAGCTTGTCGACAGGACCAGAGACCCAGTACTTC

clone size: .
CDR3 length: 16
J gene: TRBJ2-3
V gene: TRBV3-1/TRBV3-2
D gene: TRBD2
CDR3 protein: CASSQPGLAGSDTQYF
CDR3 DNA: TGTGCCAGCAGCCAGCCGGGACTAGCGGGTAGCGATACGCAGTATTTT

clone size: once
CDR3 length: 15
J gene: TRBJ1-4
V gene: TRBV5-6
D gene: .
CDR3 protein: CASSFRRELNEKLFF
CDR3 DNA: TGTGCCAGCAGCTTTCGAAGGGAGTTAAATGAAAAACTGTTTTTT

clone size: .
CDR3 length: 13
J gene: TRBJ2-7
V gene: TRBV5-6
D gene: TRBD2
CDR3 protein: CASSFRGVYEQYF
CDR3 DNA: TGTGCCAGCAGCTTCCGGGGGGTCTACGAGCAGTACTTC

clone size: .
CDR3 length: 14
J gene: TRBJ2-2
V gene: TRBV2
D gene: .
CDR3 protein: CASSEASRAGELFF
CDR3 DNA: TGTGCCAGCAGTGAAGCTTCCAGGGCCGGGGAGCTGTTTTTT

clone size: .
CDR3 length: 16
J gene: TRBJ2-7
V gene: TRBV12-5
D gene: TRBD1
CDR3 protein: CASGLGTGTGGYEQYF
CDR3 DNA: TGTGCTAGTGGTTTGGGGACCGGGACAGGGGGGTACGAGCAGTACTTC

clone size: .
CDR3 length: 15
J gene: TRBJ1-6
V gene: TRBV5-1
D gene: .
CDR3 protein: CASSFLARERSPLHF
CDR3 DNA: TGCGCCAGCAGCTTCCTTGCCAGGGAGCGTTCACCCCTCCACTTT

clone size: .
CDR3 length: 13
J gene: TRBJ1-1
V gene: TRBV4-2
D gene: .
CDR3 protein: CASSQTPGREAFF
CDR3 DNA: TGTGCCAGCAGCCAAACTCCAGGGAGGGAAGCTTTCTTT

clone size: .
CDR3 length: 16
J gene: TRBJ1-1
V gene: TRBV4-1
D gene: .
CDR3 protein: CASSTPGQRLNTEAFF
CDR3 DNA: TGCGCCAGCAGCACTCCCGGGCAGCGCCTGAACACTGAAGCTTTCTTT

clone size: .
CDR3 length: 12
J gene: TRBJ2-7
V gene: TRBV5-4
D gene: .
CDR3 protein: CATGTPGYEQYF
CDR3 DNA: TGTGCCACAGGGACTCCAGGCTACGAGCAGTACTTC

clone size: many
CDR3 length: 13
J gene: TRBJ2-5
V gene: TRBV15
D gene: .
CDR3 protein: CATSRDPVETQYF
CDR3 DNA: TGTGCCACCAGCAGAGACCCTGTAGAGACCCAGTACTTC

clone size: .
CDR3 length: 16
J gene: TRBJ2-1
V gene: TRBV5-1
D gene: .
CDR3 protein: CASSLAPVSSYNEQFF
CDR3 DNA: TGCGCCAGCAGCTTGGCTCCGGTCTCCTCCTACAATGAGCAGTTCTTC

clone size: .
CDR3 length: 15
J gene: TRBJ1-4
V gene: TRBV9
D gene: .
CDR3 protein: CASSVGGTVYEKLFF
CDR3 DNA: TGTGCCAGCAGCGTAGGCGGTACCGTCTATGAAAAACTGTTTTTT

clone size: .
CDR3 length: 14
J gene: TRBJ1-1
V gene: TRBV6-5
D gene: .
CDR3 protein: CASRGKGPNTEAFF
CDR3 DNA: TGTGCCAGCAGAGGAAAGGGGCCTAACACTGAAGCTTTCTTT

clone size: once
CDR3 length: 13
J gene: TRBJ1-5
V gene: TRBV6-5
D gene: .
CDR3 protein: CASSPRGDQPQHF
CDR3 DNA: TGTGCCAGCAGCCCCCGCGGGGATCAGCCCCAGCATTTT

clone size: .
CDR3 length: 16
J gene: TRBJ2-2
V gene: TRBV5-1
D gene: .
CDR3 protein: CASSLEGNRHTGELFF
CDR3 DNA: TGCGCCAGCAGCTTGGAGGGAAACAGACACACCGGGGAGCTGTTTTTT

clone size: .
CDR3 length: 13
J gene: TRBJ1-2
V gene: TRBV7-3
D gene: .
CDR3 protein: CASSLGREDGYTF
CDR3 DNA: TGTGCCAGCAGCTTAGGTCGTGAGGATGGCTACACCTTC

clone size: .
CDR3 length: 14
J gene: TRBJ2-2
V gene: TRBV13
D gene: .
CDR3 protein: CASSWGANTGELFF
CDR3 DNA: TGTGCCAGCAGCTGGGGCGCGAACACCGGGGAGCTGTTTTTT

clone size: .
CDR3 length: 14
J gene: TRBJ1-5
V gene: TRBV2
D gene: .
CDR3 protein: CASRDSWGNQPQHF
CDR3 DNA: TGTGCCAGCAGGGACAGTTGGGGCAATCAGCCCCAGCATTTT

clone size: .
CDR3 length: 14
J gene: TRBJ1-3
V gene: TRBV25-1
D gene: .
CDR3 protein: CASTQPGVGNTIYF
CDR3 DNA: TGTGCCAGCACCCAACCGGGCGTAGGAAACACCATATATTTT

clone size: .
CDR3 length: 14
J gene: TRBJ2-4
V gene: TRBV9
D gene: .
CDR3 protein: CASSVVLEGGIQYF
CDR3 DNA: TGTGCCAGCAGCGTAGTTCTGGAGGGCGGCATTCAGTACTTC

clone size: .
CDR3 length: 15
J gene: TRBJ2-3
V gene: TRBV25-1
D gene: TRBD2
CDR3 protein: CATSRGSGVVDTQYF
CDR3 DNA: TGTGCTACCTCGAGGGGTAGCGGGGTTGTAGATACGCAGTATTTT

clone size: .
CDR3 length: 15
J gene: TRBJ1-1
V gene: TRBV28
D gene: .
CDR3 protein: CASSLWGRGNTEAFF
CDR3 DNA: TGTGCCAGCAGTTTATGGGGACGGGGGAACACTGAAGCTTTCTTT

clone size: .
CDR3 length: 15
J gene: TRBJ2-1
V gene: TRBV18
D gene: TRBD2
CDR3 protein: CASSPLASGYNEQFF
CDR3 DNA: TGTGCCAGCTCACCGTTAGCTAGCGGGTACAATGAGCAGTTCTTC

clone size: .
CDR3 length: 14
J gene: TRBJ2-7
V gene: TRBV5-4
D gene: .
CDR3 protein: CASSLNRRTYEQYF
CDR3 DNA: TGTGCCAGCAGCTTAAACAGGAGAACCTACGAGCAGTACTTC

clone size: .
CDR3 length: 15
J gene: TRBJ1-4
V gene: TRBV28
D gene: .
CDR3 protein: CASTLYPGSNEKLFF
CDR3 DNA: TGTGCCAGCACTCTTTACCCGGGCTCTAATGAAAAACTGTTTTTT

clone size: .
CDR3 length: 21
J gene: TRBJ2-1
V gene: TRBV18
D gene: TRBD2
CDR3 protein: CASSPTILAGQLAGEGDEQFF
CDR3 DNA: TGTGCCAGCTCGCCTACAATCCTTGCGGGCCAACTAGCGGGAGAAGGCGATGAGCAGTTCTTC

clone size: .
CDR3 length: 14
J gene: TRBJ2-2
V gene: TRBV7-6
D gene: .
CDR3 protein: CASSLGGNTGELFF
CDR3 DNA: TGTGCCAGCAGCTTAGGAGGAAACACCGGGGAGCTGTTTTTT

clone size: .
CDR3 length: 13
J gene: TRBJ1-2
V gene: TRBV11-2
D gene: .
CDR3 protein: CASSDPPDYGYTF
CDR3 DNA: TGTGCCAGCAGCGACCCACCCGACTATGGCTACACCTTC

clone size: once
CDR3 length: 12
J gene: TRBJ2-7
V gene: TRBV27
D gene: TRBD1
CDR3 protein: CASRGDSYEQYF
CDR3 DNA: TGTGCCAGCAGGGGGGACAGCTACGAGCAGTACTTC

clone size: .
CDR3 length: 15
J gene: TRBJ1-6
V gene: TRBV5-1
D gene: TRBD1
CDR3 protein: CASSLKGQGGSPLHF
CDR3 DNA: TGCGCCAGCAGCTTAAAGGGACAGGGGGGGTCACCCCTCCACTTT

clone size: .
CDR3 length: 14
J gene: TRBJ2-7
V gene: TRBV4-1
D gene: .
CDR3 protein: CASSQEDGSYEQYF
CDR3 DNA: TGCGCCAGCAGCCAAGAGGACGGCTCCTACGAGCAGTACTTC